This is a list of T cell receptor beta chains from one sample in a study of shared clonotypes between healthy human individuals. Method: immunoSEQ multiplex PCR; TCRdb's copy keeps in-frame clones and lacks some. The sample yields fewer than 850,000 clones, 60% to 80% seen once. Sequenced input: memory CD4+ T cells sorted from blood. These TCRs come from a woman younger than 45 in good health. Each CDR3 is given with its conserved first and last residue. The D gene is left open where the match is weak. Some rows have no size entry. The others give once, few or many, or a class for an expanded clone.

>NA|NA|TRBV5-1|TRBJ2-1
CASGVDSSSYNEQFF
TGCGCCAGCGGAGTCGACTCAAGCTCCTACAATGAGCAGTTCTTC
>few|TRBD2|TRBV2|TRBJ2-1
CASTGRVGQFF
TGTGCCAGCACCGGGAGGGTGGGGCAGTTCTTC
>NA|NA|TRBV6-1|TRBJ1-5
CASTDVVLNQPQHF
TGTGCCAGCACCGACGTGGTCTTGAATCAGCCCCAGCATTTT
>few|NA|TRBV19|TRBJ1-5
CASSISRQPQHF
TGTGCCAGTAGTATATCTCGTCAGCCCCAGCATTTT
>NA|TRBD1|TRBV5-1|TRBJ2-2
CASRREQGAMTGELFF
TGCGCCAGCAGGCGAGAACAGGGGGCGATGACCGGGGAGCTGTTTTTT
>few|TRBD1|TRBV6-1|TRBJ1-5
CASSAGGTGSQPQHF
TGTGCCAGCAGTGCAGGGGGGACAGGGAGTCAGCCCCAGCATTTT
>few|TRBD2|TRBV5-1|TRBJ2-1
CASSRTSGSPNEQFF
TGCGCCAGCAGTCGGACTAGCGGGAGCCCCAATGAGCAGTTCTTC
>NA|NA|TRBV28|TRBJ1-1
CASSPGTLTPEAFF
TGTGCCAGCAGCCCAGGGACCCTCACCCCTGAAGCTTTCTTT
>few|NA|TRBV28|TRBJ1-5
CASSWEGRVNQPQHF
TGTGCCAGCAGTTGGGAGGGCAGGGTAAATCAGCCCCAGCATTTT
>NA|NA|TRBV28|TRBJ1-3
CASTPAGNGGNTIYF
TGTGCCAGCACCCCGGCCGGAAACGGTGGAAACACCATATATTTT
>NA|NA|TRBV9|TRBJ2-1
CASSPQRVGGNEQFF
TGTGCCAGCAGTCCCCAGAGAGTAGGCGGGAATGAGCAGTTCTTC
>few|TRBD1|TRBV6-5|TRBJ1-1
CASSLRDRGYTEAFF
TGTGCCAGCAGTCTCCGGGACAGGGGGTATACTGAAGCTTTCTTT
>once|NA|TRBV7-8|TRBJ2-7
CASSRAGTSGRPEQYF
TGTGCCAGCAGCCGGGCCGGGACTTCCGGGCGTCCGGAGCAGTACTTC
>many|NA|TRBV7-6|TRBJ2-1
CASSSHNEQFF
TGTGCCAGCAGCTCCCACAATGAGCAGTTCTTC
>NA|NA|TRBV28|TRBJ1-3
CASSLPYTGNTIYF
TGTGCCAGCAGTTTACCCTACACTGGAAACACCATATATTTT